The source of this T cell receptor (beta chain) is a study of graft-versus-host responses after intestinal transplantation. Study as a whole: Recipients had transplants, and these were multivisceral, liver-intestinal, or isolated intestinal. Tacrolimus and steroids were given for 2 to 4 years to all recipients after anti-thymocyte globulin induction.

CDR3 length: 14 amino acids. V was shortened by 1 base and J by 4 bases, with 10 bases between the two germline ends. Germline CDR1 SGHVS, CDR2 FQNEAQ. Turning to this clone: Its cognate antigen is unknown.

General study results and limits: The highest levels of circulating GvH clones went along with early declines in HvG clones after transplant. Within the allografts of patients who had graft-donor T cell macrochimerism, graft-versus-host to host-versus-graft clonal ratios were high.

Processed graft tissue released its intraepithelial and lamina propria lymphocytes. Sequencing used immunoSEQ multiplex PCR; TCRdb keeps in-frame clones, though not all of them. The table has some 29,000 clones, 60% to 85% seen once. Sequencing used ileum tissue, obtained 98 days after intestinal transplantation. The rearrangement joins TRBV7-8 to TRBJ2-5; D is perhaps TRBD1 or TRBD2 (5 bases each). The receptor's source is a human patient who received an intestinal transplant, so some T cells may come from the graft donor. As DNA, the CDR3 is TGTGCCAGCAGCTTAGAACCAGGGACAGAGACCCAGTACTTC. As protein: CASSLEPGTETQYF.